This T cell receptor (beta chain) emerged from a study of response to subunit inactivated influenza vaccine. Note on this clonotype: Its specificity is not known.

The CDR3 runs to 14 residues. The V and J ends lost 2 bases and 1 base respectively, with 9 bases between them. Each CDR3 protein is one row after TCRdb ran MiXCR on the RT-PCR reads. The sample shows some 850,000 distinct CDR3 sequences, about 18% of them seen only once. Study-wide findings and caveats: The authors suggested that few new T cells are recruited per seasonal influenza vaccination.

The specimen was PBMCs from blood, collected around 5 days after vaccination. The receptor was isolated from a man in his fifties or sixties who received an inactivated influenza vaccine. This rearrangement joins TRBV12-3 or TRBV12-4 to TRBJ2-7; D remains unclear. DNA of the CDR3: TGTGCCAGCAGTTTATCTCTGCTTTCCTACGAGCAGTACTTC. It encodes CASSLSLLSYEQYF.